These 3 T cell receptor beta chains were sequenced from one sample in a study of cytomegalovirus exposure and HLA in healthy donors. Produced via immunoSEQ multiplex PCR; TCRdb's table is partial and in-frame only. The data hold roughly 56,000 clones, with around 94% observed a single time. The sequenced sample was PBMCs. Source of these receptors: a man between 18 and 35 years old in good health and CMV-seronegative.

This chain links TRBV6-5 with TRBJ2-5; tentative D call: TRBD2 (5 bases). V gave up 6 bases and J gave up 5 bases, with 13 bases separating them. The CDR3 is 13 residues long. CDR1 MNHEY and CDR2 SVGAGI come from the germline V gene. The CDR3 reads CASSPYPGETQYF. The CDR3 DNA sequence: TGTGCCAGCAGCCCCTACCCGGGGGAGACCCAGTACTTC.

This rearrangement joins TRBV2 to TRBJ2-1; 8 bases fit TRBD2. The trim removed 4 bases at V and 0 bases at J, leaving 2 bases unmatched. Germline values: CDR1 SNHLY, CDR2 FYNNEI. The CDR3 is 15 residues long. As DNA, the CDR3 is TGTGCCAGCAGTGGCGGGGGGCTCTCCTACAATGAGCAGTTCTTC. Translation gives CASSGGGLSYNEQFF. The whole variable domain, filled in from reference TRBV2 and TRBJ2-1, reads EPEVTQTPSHQVTQMGQEVILRCVPISNHLYFYWYRQILGQKVEFLVSFYNNEISEKSEIFDDQFSVERPDGSNFTLKIRSTKLEDSAMYFCASSGGGLSYNEQFFGPGTRLTVL.

This clone has a single count. Sequence at one end of the junction differs from germline and may be a read error. The chain carries TRBV25-1 and TRBJ2-7; 11 nucleotides align to TRBD2. CDR1 and CDR2 (germline): MGHDK, SYGVNS. This CDR3 has 14 amino acids. The CDR3 spells CASSEFSLAGGQTF. The CDR3 DNA follows: TGTGCCAGCAGTGAATTTAGTTTAGCGGGAGGGCAAACGTTC.